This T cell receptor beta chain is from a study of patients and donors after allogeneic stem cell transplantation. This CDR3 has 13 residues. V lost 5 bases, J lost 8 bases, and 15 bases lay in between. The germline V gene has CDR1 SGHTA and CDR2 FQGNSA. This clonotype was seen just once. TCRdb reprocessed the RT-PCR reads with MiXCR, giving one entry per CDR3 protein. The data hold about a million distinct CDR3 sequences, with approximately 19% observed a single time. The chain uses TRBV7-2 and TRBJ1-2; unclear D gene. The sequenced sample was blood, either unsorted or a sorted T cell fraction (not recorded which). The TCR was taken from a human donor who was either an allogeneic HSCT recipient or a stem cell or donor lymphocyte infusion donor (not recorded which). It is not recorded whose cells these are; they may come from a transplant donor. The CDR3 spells CASSPSPPGGYTF. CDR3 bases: TGTGCCAGCAGCCCCTCCCCCCCCGGGGGCTACACCTTC.